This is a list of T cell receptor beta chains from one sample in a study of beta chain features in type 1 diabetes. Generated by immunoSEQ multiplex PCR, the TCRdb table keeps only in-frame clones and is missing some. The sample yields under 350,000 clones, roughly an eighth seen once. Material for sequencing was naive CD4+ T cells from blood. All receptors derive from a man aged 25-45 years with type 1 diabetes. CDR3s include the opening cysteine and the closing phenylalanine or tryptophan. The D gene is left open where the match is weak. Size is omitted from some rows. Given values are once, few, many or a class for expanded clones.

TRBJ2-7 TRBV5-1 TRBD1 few CASSRQGVETYEQYF TGCGCCAGCAGTAGACAGGGGGTAGAAACCTACGAGCAGTACTTC
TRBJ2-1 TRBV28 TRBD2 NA CASSRLANEQFF TGTGCCAGCAGCAGACTAGCCAATGAGCAGTTCTTC
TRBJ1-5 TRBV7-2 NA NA CASSLVSVNQPQHF TGTGCCAGCAGCTTAGTGTCAGTCAATCAGCCCCAGCATTTT
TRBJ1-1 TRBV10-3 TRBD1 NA CAISESTGVAFF TGTGCCATCAGTGAGTCGACAGGGGTTGCTTTCTTT
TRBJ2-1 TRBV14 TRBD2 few CASSQGLLAGTEQFF TGTGCCAGCAGCCAAGGGCTATTAGCGGGTACTGAGCAGTTCTTC
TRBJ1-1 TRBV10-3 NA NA CAIRGGDTEAFF TGTGCCATAAGGGGGGGAGACACTGAAGCTTTCTTT
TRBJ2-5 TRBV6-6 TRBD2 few CASSTTSGRGTQYF TGTGCCAGCAGTACGACTAGCGGGAGAGGGACCCAGTACTTC
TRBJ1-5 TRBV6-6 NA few CASSSAGSNQPQHF TGTGCCAGCAGCAGCGCTGGCAGTAATCAGCCCCAGCATTTT
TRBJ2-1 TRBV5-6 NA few CASSLGQEGYNEQFF TGTGCCAGCAGCTTGGGACAGGAAGGGTACAATGAGCAGTTCTTC
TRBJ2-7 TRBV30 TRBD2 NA CAWSSFRTSGVHYEQYF TGTGCCTGGAGTAGCTTCAGGACTAGCGGAGTTCACTACGAGCAGTACTTC
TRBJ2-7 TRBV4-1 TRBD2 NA CASSQVLRLAGKNSYEQYF TGCGCCAGCAGCCAAGTACTGAGGCTAGCGGGCAAAAACTCCTACGAGCAGTACTTC
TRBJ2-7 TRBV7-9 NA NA CASSAHGGIMYEQYF TGTGCCAGCAGCGCCCACGGGGGAATTATGTACGAGCAGTACTTC
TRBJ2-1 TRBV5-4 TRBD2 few CASSSRTSDNEQFF TGTGCCAGCAGCTCTCGGACTAGCGACAATGAGCAGTTCTTC
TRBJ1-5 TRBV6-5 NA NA CASSSRGRDQPQHF TGTGCCAGCAGTTCTAGAGGGAGGGATCAGCCCCAGCATTTT
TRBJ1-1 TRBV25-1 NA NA CASSEEGIFTEAFF TGTGCCAGCAGTGAAGAGGGTATTTTCACTGAAGCTTTCTTT
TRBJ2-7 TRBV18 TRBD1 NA CASSPGQGSQNSYEQYF TGTGCCAGCTCACCGGGACAGGGGTCTCAAAACTCCTACGAGCAGTACTTC
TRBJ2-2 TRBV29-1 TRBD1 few CSSRGLGDTGELFF TGCAGCTCTAGGGGGCTGGGGGATACCGGGGAGCTGTTTTTT
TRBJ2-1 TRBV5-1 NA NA CASSLTGEAYNEQFF TGCGCCAGCAGCTTGACGGGAGAGGCCTACAATGAGCAGTTCTTC
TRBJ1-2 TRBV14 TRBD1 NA CASSLTTGGGYTF TGTGCCAGCAGCCTAACGACAGGGGGAGGCTACACCTTC